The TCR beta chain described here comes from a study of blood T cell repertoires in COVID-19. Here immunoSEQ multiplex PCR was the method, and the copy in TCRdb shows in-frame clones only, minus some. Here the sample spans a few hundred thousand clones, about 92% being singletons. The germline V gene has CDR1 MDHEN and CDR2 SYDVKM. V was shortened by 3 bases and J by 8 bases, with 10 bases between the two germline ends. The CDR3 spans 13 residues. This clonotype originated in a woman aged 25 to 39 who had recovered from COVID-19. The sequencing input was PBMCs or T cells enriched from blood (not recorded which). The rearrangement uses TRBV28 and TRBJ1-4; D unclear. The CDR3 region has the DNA TGTGCCAGCAGTTTGAACAAAGCGGAAAAACTGTTTTTT. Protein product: CASSLNKAEKLFF. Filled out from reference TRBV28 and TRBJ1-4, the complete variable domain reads DVKVTQSSRYLVKRTGEKVFLECVQDMDHENMFWYRQDPGLGLRLIYFSYDVKMKEKGDIPEGYSVSREKKERFSLILESASTNQTSMYLCASSLNKAEKLFFGSGTQLSVL.